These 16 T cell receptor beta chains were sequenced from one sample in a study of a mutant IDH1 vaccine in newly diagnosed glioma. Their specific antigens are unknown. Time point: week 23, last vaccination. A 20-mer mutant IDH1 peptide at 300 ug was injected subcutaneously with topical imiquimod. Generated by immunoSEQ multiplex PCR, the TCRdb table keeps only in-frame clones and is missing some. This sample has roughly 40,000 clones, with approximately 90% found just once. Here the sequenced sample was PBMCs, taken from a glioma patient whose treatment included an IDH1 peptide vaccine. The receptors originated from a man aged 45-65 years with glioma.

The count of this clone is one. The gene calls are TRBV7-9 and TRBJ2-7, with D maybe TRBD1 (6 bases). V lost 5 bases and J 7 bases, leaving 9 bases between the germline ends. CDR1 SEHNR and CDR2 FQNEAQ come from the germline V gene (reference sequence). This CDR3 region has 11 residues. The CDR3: CASSIQGEQYF. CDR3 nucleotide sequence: TGTGCCAGCAGCATTCAGGGGGAGCAGTACTTC.

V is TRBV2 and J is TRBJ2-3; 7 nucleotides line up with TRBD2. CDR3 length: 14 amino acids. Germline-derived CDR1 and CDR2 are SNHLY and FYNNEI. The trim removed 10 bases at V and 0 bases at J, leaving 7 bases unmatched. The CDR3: CATAAGVSTDTQYF. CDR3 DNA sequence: TGTGCCACAGCGGCGGGGGTAAGCACAGATACGCAGTATTTT.

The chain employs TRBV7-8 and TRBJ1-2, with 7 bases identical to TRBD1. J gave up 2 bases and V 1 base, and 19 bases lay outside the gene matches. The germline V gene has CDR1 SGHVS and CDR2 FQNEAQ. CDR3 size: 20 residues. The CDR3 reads CASSLGGGRDSYNRNYGYTF. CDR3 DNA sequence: TGTGCCAGCAGCTTAGGTGGAGGGAGGGACAGTTATAACAGGAACTATGGCTACACCTTC.

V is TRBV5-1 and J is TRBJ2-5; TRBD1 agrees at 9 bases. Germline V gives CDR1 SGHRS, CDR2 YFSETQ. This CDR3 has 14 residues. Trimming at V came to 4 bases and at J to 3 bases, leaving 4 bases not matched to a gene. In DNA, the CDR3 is TGCGCCAGCAGCCCTTGGACAGGGGAAGAGACCCAGTACTTC. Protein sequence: CASSPWTGEETQYF.

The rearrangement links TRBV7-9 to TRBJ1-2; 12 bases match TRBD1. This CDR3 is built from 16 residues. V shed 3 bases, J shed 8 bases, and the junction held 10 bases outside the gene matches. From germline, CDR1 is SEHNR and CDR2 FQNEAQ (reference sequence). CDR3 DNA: TGTGCCAGCAGCTTGGGTCGGGACAGGGGGCGCAGAGGCTACACCTTC. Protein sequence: CASSLGRDRGRRGYTF. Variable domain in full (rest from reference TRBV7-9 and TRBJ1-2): DTGVSQNPRHKITKRGQNVTFRCDPISEHNRLYWYRQTLGQGPEFLTYFQNEAQLEKSRLLSDRFSAERPKGSFSTLEIQRTEQGDSAMYLCASSLGRDRGRRGYTFGSGTRLTVV.

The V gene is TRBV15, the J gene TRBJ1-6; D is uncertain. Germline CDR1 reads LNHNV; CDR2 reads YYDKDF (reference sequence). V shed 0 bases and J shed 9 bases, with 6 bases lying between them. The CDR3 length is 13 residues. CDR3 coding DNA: TGTGCCACCAGCAGAGATCTGGGTTCACCCCTCCACTTT. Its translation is CATSRDLGSPLHF.

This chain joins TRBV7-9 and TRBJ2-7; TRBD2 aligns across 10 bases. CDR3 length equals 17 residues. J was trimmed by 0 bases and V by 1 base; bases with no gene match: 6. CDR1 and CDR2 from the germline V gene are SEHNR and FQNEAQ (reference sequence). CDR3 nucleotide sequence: TGTGCCAGCAGCTTAGTTAGTAGCGGGGGGCGCTCCTACGAGCAGTACTTC. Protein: CASSLVSSGGRSYEQYF.

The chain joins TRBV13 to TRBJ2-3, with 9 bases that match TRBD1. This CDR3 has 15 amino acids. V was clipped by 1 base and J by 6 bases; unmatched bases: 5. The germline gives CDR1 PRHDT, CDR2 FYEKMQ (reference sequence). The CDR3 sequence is CASSLVGTGRDTQYF. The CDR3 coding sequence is TGTGCCAGCAGCTTAGTTGGGACAGGGCGGGATACGCAGTATTTT.

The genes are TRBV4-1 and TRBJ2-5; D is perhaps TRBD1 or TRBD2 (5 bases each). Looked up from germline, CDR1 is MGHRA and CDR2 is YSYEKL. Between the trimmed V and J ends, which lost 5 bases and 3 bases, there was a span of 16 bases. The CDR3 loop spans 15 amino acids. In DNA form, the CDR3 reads TGCGCCAGCAGCTCCATGGGGGTAGCCGAAGAGACCCAGTACTTC. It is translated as CASSSMGVAEETQYF.

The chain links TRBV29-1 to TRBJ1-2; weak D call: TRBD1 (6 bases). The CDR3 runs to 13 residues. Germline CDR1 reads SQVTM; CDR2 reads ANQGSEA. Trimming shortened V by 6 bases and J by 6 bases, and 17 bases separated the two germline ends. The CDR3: CSVVSQGVNGYTF. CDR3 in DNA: TGCAGCGTAGTATCACAGGGAGTCAATGGCTACACCTTC.

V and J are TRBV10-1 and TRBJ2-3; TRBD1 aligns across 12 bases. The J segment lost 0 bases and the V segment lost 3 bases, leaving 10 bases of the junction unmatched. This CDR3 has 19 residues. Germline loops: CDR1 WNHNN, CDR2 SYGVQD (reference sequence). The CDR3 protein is CASSELTGTGGASTDTQYF. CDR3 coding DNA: TGCGCCAGCAGTGAACTGACTGGGACAGGGGGCGCAAGCACAGATACGCAGTATTTT.

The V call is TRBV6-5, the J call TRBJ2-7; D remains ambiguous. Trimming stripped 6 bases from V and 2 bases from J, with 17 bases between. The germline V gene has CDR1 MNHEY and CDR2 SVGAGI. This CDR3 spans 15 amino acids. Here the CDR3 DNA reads TGTGCCAGCAGACCCGATCCTGGCCCCCCCTACGAGCAGTACTTC. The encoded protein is CASRPDPGPPYEQYF.

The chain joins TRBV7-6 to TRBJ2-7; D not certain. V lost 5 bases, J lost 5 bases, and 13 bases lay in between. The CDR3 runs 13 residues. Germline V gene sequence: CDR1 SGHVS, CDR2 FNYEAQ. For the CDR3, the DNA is TGTGCCAGCAGCACGGGCGTTCGGAACGAGCAGTACTTC. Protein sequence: CASSTGVRNEQYF.

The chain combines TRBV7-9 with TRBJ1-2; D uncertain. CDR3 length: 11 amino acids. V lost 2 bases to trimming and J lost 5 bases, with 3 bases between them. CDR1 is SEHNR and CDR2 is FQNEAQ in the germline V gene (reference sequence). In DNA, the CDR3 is TGTGCCAGCAGCTTATCTTATGGCTACACCTTC. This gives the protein CASSLSYGYTF.

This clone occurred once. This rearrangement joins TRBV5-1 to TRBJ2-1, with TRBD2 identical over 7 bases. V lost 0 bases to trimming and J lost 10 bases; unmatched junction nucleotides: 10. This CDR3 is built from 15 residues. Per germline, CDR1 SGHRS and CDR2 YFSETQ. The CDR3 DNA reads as TGCGCCAGCAGCTTGGTGCTAGCGGTTAAGGGCGAGCAGTTCTTC. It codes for CASSLVLAVKGEQFF.

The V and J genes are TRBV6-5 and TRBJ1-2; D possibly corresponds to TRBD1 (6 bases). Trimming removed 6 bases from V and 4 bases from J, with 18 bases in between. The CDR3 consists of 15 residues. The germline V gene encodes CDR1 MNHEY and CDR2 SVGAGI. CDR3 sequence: CASRDGGGGSYGYTF. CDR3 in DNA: TGTGCCAGCAGGGATGGGGGCGGTGGTAGCTATGGCTACACCTTC.